This section outlines one T cell receptor beta chain sequence together with its context. The authors' processing: Amplification of reference gene primers provided the estimated nucleated cell counts. TCRdb's copy holds only in-frame clones and misses some; the assay was immunoSEQ multiplex PCR. V, J and clone size are those of that table, while D and trimming were read from the DNA. The data contain some 200,000 clones, 70% to 90% of them singletons. This entry comes from a study of blood T cell repertoires in COVID-19. Study context: Sites in the United States, Italy and Spain provided acute and convalescent COVID-19 samples. In each case, the material was cDNA or gDNA derived from T cells, B-cell-depleted T cells, or PBMCs.

J lost 0 bases, V lost 2 bases, and 4 bases had no gene match. This CDR3 is 18 amino acids long. The germline CDR1 and CDR2 sequences are MNHEY and SMNVEV (reference sequence). This TCR derives from a woman younger than 30 who had recovered from COVID-19. Sequences were obtained from peripheral blood. The chain employs TRBV27 and TRBJ2-1, with 13 bases lining up with TRBD2. The CDR3 sequence is CASSLLGLAGPSYNEQFF. DNA of the CDR3: TGTGCCAGCAGTTTACTGGGACTAGCGGGGCCCTCCTACAATGAGCAGTTCTTC.